This T cell receptor (beta chain) was found in a study of T cells in localized non-small cell lung cancer (dated by TCRdb to the early 2020s). Describing the broader study: The study examined T cell repertoires in 200 to 250 patients with early-stage NSCLC and compared tumors with uninvolved tumor-adjacent lungs. All 240 or so NSCLC patients in the cohort were treatment-naive and had localized lung tumors that were resected. A mean age of around 66 years was recorded for the NSCLC patients, of whom roughly 130 were male and over 100 were female. Points the paper makes about the study in general: Longer overall survival was associated with higher blood T cell density, whereas shorter survival was associated with higher adjacent-lung clonality. Because multi-region tumor sequencing was not done, intratumor heterogeneity could not be ruled out. Of the top 100 tumor clones, a median of roughly 53 were detected in paired uninvolved adjacent lung; approximately 28 were also among that lung's top 100. Uninvolved tumor-adjacent lung showed the highest T cell clonality, higher than tumor, which suggests more focused antigenic responses in the uninvolved tumor-adjacent lung. Because of the exploratory design, TCR variables were selected using unadjusted p-values without false-discovery rate correction.

This clone is deemed large (0.1 to 1%). The antigen this receptor binds is unknown. No quality values exist for individual bases; no much larger clone is one base distant. At diagnosis, peripheral blood, uninvolved tumor-adjacent lung and tumor were collected and were preserved as a mix of fresh-frozen and FFPE material. For TCR repertoire profiling, blood samples were analyzed as peripheral blood mononuclear cells. Based on the germline V gene (reference sequence), the CDR1 and CDR2 sequences are SEHNR and FQNEAQ. The CDR3 has 17 amino acids, counting the end cysteine and phenylalanine. The kept DNA is CDR3 alone, 51 bases in frame from the first base. V is clipped by 1 base and J by 11 bases, and the sequence between their germline boundaries is 24 bases long. TCR beta CDR3 regions were sequenced from DNA using the immunoSEQ Assay. In the original analysis: To compute T cell density, TCR beta template counts were normalized to usable DNA, which was estimated by amplifying housekeeping genes. Using the preseqR package, richness was estimated by extrapolating to 120,000 templates for tissue samples and 400,000 templates for PBMC samples. Clonality was defined by subtracting Pielou's evenness from one. Tissue-enriched TCRs were identified by differential abundance testing using productive amino-acid clonotypes, minimum total count 5 and alpha 0.1. The Jaccard Index and the Morisita Overlap Index were used to measure how much the repertoires overlapped between compartments. GLIPH clustered TCR beta CDR3s with public tetramer-defined viral CDR3s; viral motifs required at least three viral sequences plus V-gene enrichment. TCRdb took this table from immuneACCESS and kept in-frame rearrangements with V and J called. Such tables lack part of the clones; where checked against another copy, unresolved V genes explain under half of the gap, and the rest is unexplained. The V and J calls and clone size come from that table; D and trimming were worked out from the DNA. Counted in this sample were 40,000 to 50,000 clones; 88% of them appeared once. In total, the top ten clones hold about 2.6% of the sample.

The input for sequencing was peripheral blood, taken before any cancer treatment. The receptor comes from a female donor aged 60 or older with stage I squamous cell lung carcinoma. The sequence is built from TRBV7-9 and TRBJ2-1; the best D guess is TRBD1, with 10 bases matching. The DNA reads as follows: TGTGCCAGCAGCTTAGGGGACAGGGGTTTAGCGGGAGTTCAGCAGTTCTTC. It translates as CASSLGDRGLAGVQQFF.